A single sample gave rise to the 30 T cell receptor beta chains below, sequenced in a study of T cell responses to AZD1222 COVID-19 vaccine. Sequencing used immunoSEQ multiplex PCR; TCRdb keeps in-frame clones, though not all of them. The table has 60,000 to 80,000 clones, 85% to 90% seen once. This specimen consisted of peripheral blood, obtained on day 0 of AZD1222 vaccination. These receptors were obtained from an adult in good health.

The CDR3: CASSQAHGAGYGYTF. CDR3 nucleotide sequence: TGTGCCAGCAGCCAAGCTCATGGGGCTGGGTATGGCTACACCTTC. This chain uses TRBV3-1 (or the pseudogene TRBV3-2) with TRBJ1-2; tentatively, D is TRBD1 (5 bases). This CDR3 comprises 15 residues. Trimming removed 1 base from V and 5 bases from J, with 14 bases in between. Germline CDR1 and CDR2: LGHDT and YNNKEL (reference sequence).

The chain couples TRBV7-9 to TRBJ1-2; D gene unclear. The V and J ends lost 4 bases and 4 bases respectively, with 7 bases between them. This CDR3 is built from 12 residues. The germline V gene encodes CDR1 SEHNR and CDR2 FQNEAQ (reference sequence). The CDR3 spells CASSSPAYGYTF. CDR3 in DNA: TGTGCCAGCAGCTCGCCGGCCTATGGCTACACCTTC. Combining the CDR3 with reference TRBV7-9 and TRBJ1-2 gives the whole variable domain DTGVSQNPRHKITKRGQNVTFRCDPISEHNRLYWYRQTLGQGPEFLTYFQNEAQLEKSRLLSDRFSAERPKGSFSTLEIQRTEQGDSAMYLCASSSPAYGYTFGSGTRLTVV.

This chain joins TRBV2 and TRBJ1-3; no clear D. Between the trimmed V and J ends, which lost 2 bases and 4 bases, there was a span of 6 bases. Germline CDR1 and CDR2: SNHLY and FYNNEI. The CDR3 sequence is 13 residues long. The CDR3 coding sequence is TGTGCCAGCAGTGAATCCTGGGGAAACACCATATATTTT. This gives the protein CASSESWGNTIYF.

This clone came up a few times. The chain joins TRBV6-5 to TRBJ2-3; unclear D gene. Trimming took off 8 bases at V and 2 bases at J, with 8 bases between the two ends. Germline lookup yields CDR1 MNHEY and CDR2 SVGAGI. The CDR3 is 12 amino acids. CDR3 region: CASRSNTDTQYF. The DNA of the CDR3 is TGTGCCAGCCGGTCAAACACAGATACGCAGTATTTT.

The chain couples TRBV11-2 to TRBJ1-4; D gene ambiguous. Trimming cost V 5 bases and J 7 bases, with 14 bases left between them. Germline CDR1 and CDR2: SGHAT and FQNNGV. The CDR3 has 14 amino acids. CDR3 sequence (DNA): TGTGCCAGCAGCCCATACTCCACGCCTGAAAAACTGTTTTTT. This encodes CASSPYSTPEKLFF.

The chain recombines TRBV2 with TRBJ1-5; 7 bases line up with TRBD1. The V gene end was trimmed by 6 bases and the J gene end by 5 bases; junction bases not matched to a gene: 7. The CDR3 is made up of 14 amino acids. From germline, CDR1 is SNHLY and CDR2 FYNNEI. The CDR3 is CASSLTGDHQPQHF. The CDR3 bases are TGTGCCAGCAGCCTCACAGGGGACCATCAGCCCCAGCATTTT.

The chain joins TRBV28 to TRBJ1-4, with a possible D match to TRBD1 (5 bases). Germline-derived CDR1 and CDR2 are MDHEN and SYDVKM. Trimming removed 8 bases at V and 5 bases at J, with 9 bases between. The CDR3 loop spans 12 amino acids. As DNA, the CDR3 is TGTGCCAGCGGGACCTCGAATGAAAAACTGTTTTTT. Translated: CASGTSNEKLFF.

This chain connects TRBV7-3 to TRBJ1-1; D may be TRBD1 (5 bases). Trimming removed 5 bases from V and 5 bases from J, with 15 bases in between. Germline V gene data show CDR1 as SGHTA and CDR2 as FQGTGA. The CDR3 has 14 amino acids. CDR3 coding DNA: TGTGCCAGCAGCCCCCTGCAGGGAAGAACTGAAGCTTTCTTT. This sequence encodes CASSPLQGRTEAFF.

The CDR3 loop reads CASSGTRGGTDTQYF. Written as DNA, the CDR3 is TGTGCCAGCAGCGGAACACGGGGGGGCACAGATACGCAGTATTTT. The chain combines TRBV7-6 with TRBJ2-3; 7 bases agree with TRBD2. The junction had 6 bases not matched to a gene; V was cut back by 5 bases and J by 1 base. Germline V gives CDR1 SGHVS, CDR2 FNYEAQ. The CDR3 loop spans 15 amino acids.

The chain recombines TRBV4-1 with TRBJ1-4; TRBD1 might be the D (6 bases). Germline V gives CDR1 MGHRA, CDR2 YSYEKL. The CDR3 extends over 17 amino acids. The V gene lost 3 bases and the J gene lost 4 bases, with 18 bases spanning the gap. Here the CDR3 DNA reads TGCGCCAGCAGCCACACCCGCACAGGGAGGGATAATGAAAAACTGTTTTTT. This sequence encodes CASSHTRTGRDNEKLFF.

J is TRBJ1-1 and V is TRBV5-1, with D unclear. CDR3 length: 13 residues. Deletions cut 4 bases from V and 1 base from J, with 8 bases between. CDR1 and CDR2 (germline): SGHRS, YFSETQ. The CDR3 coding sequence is TGCGCCAGCAGCCCACGACGGAACACTGAAGCTTTCTTT. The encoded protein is CASSPRRNTEAFF.

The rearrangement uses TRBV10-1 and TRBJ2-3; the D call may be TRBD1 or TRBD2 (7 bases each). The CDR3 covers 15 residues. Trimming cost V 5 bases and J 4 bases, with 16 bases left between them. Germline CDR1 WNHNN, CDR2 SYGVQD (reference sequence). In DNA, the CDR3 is TGCGCCAGCAGTCGCTCGCAGGGGGGGGCAGATACGCAGTATTTT. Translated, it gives CASSRSQGGADTQYF.

The CDR3 protein is CASSQNRQETQYF. The CDR3 DNA sequence: TGTGCCAGCTCACAAAACAGACAAGAGACCCAGTACTTC. The rearrangement joins TRBV18 to TRBJ2-5, with unresolved D. The CDR3 is 13 residues long. Germline V gives CDR1 KGHSH, CDR2 LQKENI. V lost 4 bases and J 2 bases, leaving 8 bases between the germline ends.

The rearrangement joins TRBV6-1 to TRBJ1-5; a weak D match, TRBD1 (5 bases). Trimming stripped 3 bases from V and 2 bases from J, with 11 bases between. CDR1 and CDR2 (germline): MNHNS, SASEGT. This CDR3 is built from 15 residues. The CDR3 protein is CASSDGGSGNQPQHF. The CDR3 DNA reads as TGTGCCAGCAGTGACGGGGGTTCCGGCAATCAGCCCCAGCATTTT.

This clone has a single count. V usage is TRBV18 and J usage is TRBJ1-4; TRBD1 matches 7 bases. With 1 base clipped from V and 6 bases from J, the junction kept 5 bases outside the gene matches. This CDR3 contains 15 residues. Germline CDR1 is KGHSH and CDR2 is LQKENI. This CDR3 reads CASSPRTGGDEKLFF. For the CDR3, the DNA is TGTGCCAGCTCACCACGGACAGGTGGTGATGAAAAACTGTTTTTT.

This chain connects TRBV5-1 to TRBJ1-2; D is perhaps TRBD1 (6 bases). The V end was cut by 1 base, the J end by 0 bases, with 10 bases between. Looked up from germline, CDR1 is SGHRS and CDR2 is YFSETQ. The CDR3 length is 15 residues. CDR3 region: CASSLTGNANYGYTF. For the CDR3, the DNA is TGCGCCAGCAGCTTGACAGGGAATGCTAACTATGGCTACACCTTC.

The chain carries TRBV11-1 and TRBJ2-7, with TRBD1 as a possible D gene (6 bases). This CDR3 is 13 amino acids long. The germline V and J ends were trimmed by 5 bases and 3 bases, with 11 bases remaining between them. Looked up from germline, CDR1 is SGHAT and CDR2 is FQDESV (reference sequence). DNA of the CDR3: TGTGCCAGCAGCCAGGACAGACGCTACGAGCAGTACTTC. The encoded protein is CASSQDRRYEQYF.

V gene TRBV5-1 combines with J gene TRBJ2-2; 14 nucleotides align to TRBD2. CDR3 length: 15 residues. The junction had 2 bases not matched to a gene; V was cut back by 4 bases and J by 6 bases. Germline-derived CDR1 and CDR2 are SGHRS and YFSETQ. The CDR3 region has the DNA TGCGCCAGCAGCGTGACTAGCGGGGGGGCCGGGGAGCTGTTTTTT. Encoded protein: CASSVTSGGAGELFF.

The CDR3 loop reads CASSPLNWGQGSSGNTIYF. CDR3 coding DNA: TGTGCCAGCTCACCTTTGAACTGGGGACAGGGTTCATCTGGAAACACCATATATTTT. The chain is built from TRBV18 and TRBJ1-3; TRBD1 matches 9 bases. Germline values: CDR1 KGHSH, CDR2 LQKENI. This CDR3 contains 19 residues. V trimming: 3 bases; J trimming: 1 base; junction bases outside the gene matches: 13.

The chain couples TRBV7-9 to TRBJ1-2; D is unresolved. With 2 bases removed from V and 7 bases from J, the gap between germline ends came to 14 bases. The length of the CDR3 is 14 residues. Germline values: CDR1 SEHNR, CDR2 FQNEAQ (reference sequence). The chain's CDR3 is CASSLLASTGGYTF. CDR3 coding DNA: TGTGCCAGCAGCTTATTAGCATCTACCGGTGGCTACACCTTC.

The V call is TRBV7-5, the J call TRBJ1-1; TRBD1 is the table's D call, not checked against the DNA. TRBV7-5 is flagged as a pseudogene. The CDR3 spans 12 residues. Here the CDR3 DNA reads TGTGCCAGAAGTTCTTGGACAGGGAAAGCTTTCTTT. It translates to CARSSWTGKAFF.

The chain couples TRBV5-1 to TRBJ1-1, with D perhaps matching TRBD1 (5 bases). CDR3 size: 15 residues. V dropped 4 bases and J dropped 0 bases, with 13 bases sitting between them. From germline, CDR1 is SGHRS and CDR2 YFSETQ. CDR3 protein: CASSDLRGLNTEAFF. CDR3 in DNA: TGCGCCAGCAGCGACCTTAGGGGATTGAACACTGAAGCTTTCTTT.

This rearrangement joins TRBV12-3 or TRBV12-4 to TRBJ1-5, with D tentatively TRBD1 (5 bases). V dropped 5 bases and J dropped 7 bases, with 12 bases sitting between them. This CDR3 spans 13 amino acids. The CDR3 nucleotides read TGTGCCAGCAGTCGTTCAAGGGACCAGCCCCAGCATTTT. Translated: CASSRSRDQPQHF.

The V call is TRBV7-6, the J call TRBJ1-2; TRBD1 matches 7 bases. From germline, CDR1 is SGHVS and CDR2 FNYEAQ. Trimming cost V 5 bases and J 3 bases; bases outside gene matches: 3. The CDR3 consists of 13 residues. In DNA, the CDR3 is TGTGCCAGCAGCCCCGACAGGGACTATGGCTACACCTTC. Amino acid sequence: CASSPDRDYGYTF.

This CDR3 is CASSPGLHSYNEQFF. CDR3 sequence (DNA): TGTGCCAGCAGCCCCGGACTGCACTCCTACAATGAGCAGTTCTTC. This rearrangement joins TRBV5-4 to TRBJ2-1; weak D call: TRBD2 (5 bases). This CDR3 is built from 15 residues. Germline CDR1 SGHNT, CDR2 YYREEE (reference sequence). The V and J ends lost 4 bases and 0 bases respectively, with 11 bases between them.

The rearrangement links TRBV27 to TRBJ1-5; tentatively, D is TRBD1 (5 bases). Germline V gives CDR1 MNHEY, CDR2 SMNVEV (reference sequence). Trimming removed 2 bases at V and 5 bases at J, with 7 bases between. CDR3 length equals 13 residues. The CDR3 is CASSLTGDQPQHF. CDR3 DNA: TGTGCCAGCAGTTTAACGGGGGATCAGCCCCAGCATTTT.

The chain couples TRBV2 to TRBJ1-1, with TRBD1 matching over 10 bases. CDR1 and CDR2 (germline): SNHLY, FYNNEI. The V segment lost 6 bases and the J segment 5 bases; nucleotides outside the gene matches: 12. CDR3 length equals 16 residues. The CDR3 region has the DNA TGTGCCAGCAGCGGGACAGGGGTCACCCCGAGGACTGAAGCTTTCTTT. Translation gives CASSGTGVTPRTEAFF.

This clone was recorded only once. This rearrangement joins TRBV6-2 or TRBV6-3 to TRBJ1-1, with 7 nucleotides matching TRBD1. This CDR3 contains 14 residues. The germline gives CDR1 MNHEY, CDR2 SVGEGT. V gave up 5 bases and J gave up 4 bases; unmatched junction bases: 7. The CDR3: CASSAQGIGTEAFF. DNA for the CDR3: TGTGCCAGCAGTGCACAGGGGATAGGCACTGAAGCTTTCTTT.

Here the CDR3 reads CASTYSGANVLTF. In nucleotides, the CDR3 is TGTGCCAGCACCTACTCTGGGGCCAACGTCCTGACTTTC. The J gene is TRBJ2-6, the V gene TRBV2; no definite D call. The germline V gene has CDR1 SNHLY and CDR2 FYNNEI. This CDR3 contains 13 residues. Trimming left V 7 bases short and J 0 bases short, with 4 bases between.

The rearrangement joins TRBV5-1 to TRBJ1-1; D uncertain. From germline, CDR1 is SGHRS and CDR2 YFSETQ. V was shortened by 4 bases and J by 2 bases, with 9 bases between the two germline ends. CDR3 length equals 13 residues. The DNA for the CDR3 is TGCGCCAGCAGCCCGAACGGAAACACTGAAGCTTTCTTT. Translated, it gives CASSPNGNTEAFF. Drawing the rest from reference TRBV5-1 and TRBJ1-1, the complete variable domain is KAGVTQTPRYLIKTRGQQVTLSCSPISGHRSVSWYQQTPGQGLQFLFEYFSETQRNKGNFPGRFSGRQFSNSRSEMNVSTLELGDSALYLCASSPNGNTEAFFGQGTRLTVV.